These T cell receptor beta chains were read from a single sample in a study of T cell responses to AZD1222 COVID-19 vaccine. Profiling relied on immunoSEQ multiplex PCR, and the TCRdb table lists in-frame clones only, not all of them. The sample includes some 91,000 clones, about nine tenths seen only once; the top ten take approximately 2.5%. The sequencing here drew on peripheral blood, taken on day 0 of AZD1222 vaccination. The source is an adult in good health. Both conserved end residues are part of each CDR3. D genes are given only for firm matches. The size entry is marked missing in some rows and otherwise reads once, few, many or a size class.

clone_size j_call v_call d_call cdr3_nt cdr3_aa
NA TRBJ2-6 TRBV4-2 NA TGTGCCAGCAGCCAAGACGAGAGCTCTGGGGCCAACGTCCTGACTTTC CASSQDESSGANVLTF
NA TRBJ2-7 TRBV5-5 NA TGTGCCAGCAGCCCGATGGGGGCCGTCTCCTACGAGCAGTACTTC CASSPMGAVSYEQYF
NA TRBJ2-5 TRBV7-2 TRBD2 TGTGCCAGCAGAAGGACTAGCGGAGGGGAGACCCAGTACTTC CASRRTSGGETQYF
NA TRBJ1-2 TRBV6-5 TRBD1 TGTGCCAGCAGTTACGCTGGACAGGGGGTTAGCTATGGCTACACCTTC CASSYAGQGVSYGYTF
NA TRBJ1-1 TRBV7-2 TRBD1 TGTGCCAGCAGCTTTAAGGGGGCCGGCACTGAAGCTTTCTTT CASSFKGAGTEAFF
NA TRBJ2-3 TRBV11-2 NA TGTGCCAGCAGCTTAGATCCCTATGCGACAGATACGCAGTATTTT CASSLDPYATDTQYF
NA TRBJ2-7 TRBV4-1 TRBD1 TGCGCCAGCAGCCAAGTCGGGGGCAGGGGGCGAGATAAACCCTACGAGCAGTACTTC CASSQVGGRGRDKPYEQYF
NA TRBJ1-2 TRBV7-2 NA TGTGCCAGCAGCTTTGGGGCTGCTAACTATGGCTACACCTTC CASSFGAANYGYTF
once TRBJ1-3 TRBV10-3 NA TGTGCCATCGGAAGTGTCAGCTCTGGAAACACCATATATTTT CAIGSVSSGNTIYF
NA TRBJ2-7 TRBV20-1 TRBD2 TGCAGTGCTAGTCAGCGGGGGGTTCTCGGGCAGTACTTC CSASQRGVLGQYF
NA TRBJ2-5 TRBV27 TRBD1 TGTGCCAGCAGTTTATCGACAGGGGGAGAGACCCAGTACTTC CASSLSTGGETQYF
NA TRBJ2-2 TRBV19 TRBD1 TGTGCCAGTACCTACAGGGGGAACACCGGGGAGCTGTTTTTT CASTYRGNTGELFF
NA TRBJ2-2 TRBV15 NA TGTGCCACCAAGGAGCGGTTCACCGGGGAGCTGTTTTTT CATKERFTGELFF
NA TRBJ2-7 TRBV18 NA TGTGCCAGCTCACCAGGGGACGAGCAGTACTTC CASSPGDEQYF
NA TRBJ1-6 TRBV3-1/TRBV3-2 TRBD1 TGTGCCAGCACGCACAGGGGACCTAATTCACCCCTCCACTTT CASTHRGPNSPLHF
NA TRBJ2-7 TRBV5-1 TRBD1 TGCGCCAGCAGCTTCGGACAGGGGTTCGACGAGCAGTACTTC CASSFGQGFDEQYF
NA TRBJ2-1 TRBV5-1 TRBD2 TGCGCCAGCAGCTTGGCCTCACTTTCTAGCGGGAGAAACAATGAGCAGTTCTTC CASSLASLSSGRNNEQFF
once TRBJ2-7 TRBV6-2/TRBV6-3 NA TGTGCCAGCAGTTTTCTGAATCGGTTGTGGGAGCAGTACTTC CASSFLNRLWEQYF
NA TRBJ2-3 TRBV5-1 NA TGCGCCAGCAGCTTGGAACCTAGCGCGAGCACAGATACGCAGTATTTT CASSLEPSASTDTQYF
NA TRBJ2-2 TRBV6-4 NA TGTGCCAGCAGTGACTCTGCGGGGGCCACCGGGGAGCTGTTTTTT CASSDSAGATGELFF
NA TRBJ2-5 TRBV7-7 NA TGTGCTAGCAGCTTAGGTTTGGAGGAGACCCAGTACTTC CASSLGLEETQYF
NA TRBJ2-3 TRBV2 NA TGTGCCAGCAGTGCTAGCGTTGATACGCAGTATTTT CASSASVDTQYF
NA TRBJ1-1 TRBV2 TRBD1 TGTGCCAGCAGATACAGGGGGAACACTGAAGCTTTCTTT CASRYRGNTEAFF
NA TRBJ2-7 TRBV18 TRBD1 TGTGCCAGCTCACCGGGACAGGGGCTCTACGAGCAGTACTTC CASSPGQGLYEQYF
NA TRBJ1-4 TRBV2 NA TGTGCCAGCAGTTCACAGGGTACTAATGAAAAACTGTTTTTT CASSSQGTNEKLFF
NA TRBJ2-3 TRBV5-1 NA TGCGCCAGCAGTAACTGGGGCGCGGTAGGCACAGATACGCAGTATTTT CASSNWGAVGTDTQYF
NA TRBJ1-1 TRBV11-2 TRBD1 TGTGCCAGCAGCTCCCGACAGGGCGGTACTGAAGCTTTCTTT CASSSRQGGTEAFF
NA TRBJ2-1 TRBV7-9 TRBD2 TGTGCCAGCAGCTTACCAGGGACTAGCGGGAGCCGAGGTGAGCAGTTCTTC CASSLPGTSGSRGEQFF
once TRBJ2-1 TRBV7-8 TRBD2 TGTGCCAGCAGCTTATTACTAGCGGGATCCCAGCAGTTCTTC CASSLLLAGSQQFF
NA TRBJ2-3 TRBV10-2 TRBD2 TGCGCCAGCAGTGAGTCAGGACTAGCTACGCAGTATTTT CASSESGLATQYF
NA TRBJ1-5 TRBV27 NA TGTGCCAGCAGTTTATCGGGCCGGATCAATCAGCCCCAGCATTTT CASSLSGRINQPQHF
NA TRBJ2-7 TRBV15 TRBD2 TGTGCCACCAGCAGAGATCATGAGCGGGAGGGCAAGCAGTACTTC CATSRDHEREGKQYF
NA TRBJ2-7 TRBV27 NA TGTGCCAGCAGTTTGAATAGGGTCGGGACCTACGAGCAGTACTTC CASSLNRVGTYEQYF
NA TRBJ2-2 TRBV19 TRBD2 TGTGCCAGTAGTATCTCGGCGGGAGTCACCGGGGAGCTGTTTTTT CASSISAGVTGELFF
NA TRBJ1-1 TRBV25-1 NA TGTGCCAGCAGTGGAGGGGGATGGGACATGAACACTGAAGCTTTCTTT CASSGGGWDMNTEAFF
NA TRBJ1-5 TRBV11-2 NA TGTGCCAGCAGCTTAGGTCTAGAGCAGCCCCAGCATTTT CASSLGLEQPQHF
NA TRBJ1-2 TRBV20-1 NA TGCAGTGCTAGTTATGGATCTAACTATGGCTACACCTTC CSASYGSNYGYTF
NA TRBJ1-1 TRBV12-3/TRBV12-4 TRBD1 TGTGCCAGCAGTGTGGACAGGGACACTGAAGCTTTCTTT CASSVDRDTEAFF
NA TRBJ1-6 TRBV6-5 NA TGTGCCAGCAGCCCCGCAATCGATAATTCACCCCTCCACTTT CASSPAIDNSPLHF
NA TRBJ1-1 TRBV25-1 NA TGTGCCAGCAGTGTAGGCCCGTCGAGGGTTTTCTTT CASSVGPSRVFF
NA TRBJ2-5 TRBV11-2 NA TGTGCCAGCAGCGGGGCCGGGGAGACCCAGTACTTC CASSGAGETQYF
NA TRBJ1-1 TRBV7-8 NA TGTGCCAGCAGCTTAGGGTGGGATGAAGCTTTCTTT CASSLGWDEAFF
NA TRBJ1-1 TRBV11-1 NA TGTGCCAGCAGATTCAAACGGATAATGAACACTGAAGCTTTCTTT CASRFKRIMNTEAFF
few TRBJ2-1 TRBV20-1 NA TGCAGTGCTAGGGCCTACAATGAGCAGTTCTTC CSARAYNEQFF
NA TRBJ2-2 TRBV2 NA TGTGCCAGCAGTGCCGAGGCGGTATCTAACACCGGGGAGCTGTTTTTT CASSAEAVSNTGELFF
NA TRBJ1-2 TRBV6-5 TRBD1 TGTGCCAGCAGCCAACAGGGGATGGGCTACACCTTC CASSQQGMGYTF
few TRBJ1-1 TRBV5-5 NA TGTGCCAGCAGTGTTGGGGCCGGGGGACCCATGAACACTGAAGCTTTCTTT CASSVGAGGPMNTEAFF
NA TRBJ1-5 TRBV10-3 NA TGTGCCATCAGTGAGTCGAACGTAGTCTATCAGCCCCAGCATTTT CAISESNVVYQPQHF
NA TRBJ2-5 TRBV10-2 NA TGCGCCAGCAGTGGGGGCGGTCCTCACGAGACCCAGTACTTC CASSGGGPHETQYF
NA TRBJ1-6 TRBV7-3 NA TGTGCCAGCAGCGCCAGTTCGGGTTCACCCCTCCACTTT CASSASSGSPLHF
NA TRBJ1-2 TRBV7-9 TRBD1 TGTGCCAGCAGCATAGAGACAGGGATGAACTATGGCTACACCTTC CASSIETGMNYGYTF
NA TRBJ1-2 TRBV6-5 NA TGTGCCAGCAGTCATCCGTCAGGATCCTATGGCTACACCTTC CASSHPSGSYGYTF
few TRBJ1-6 TRBV11-2 NA TGTGCCAGCAGCTCCTCCGGGCCCCTCCACTTT CASSSSGPLHF
NA TRBJ1-5 TRBV28 TRBD1 TGTGCCAGCACCAATGGACAGGGTAGCAATCAGCCCCAGCATTTT CASTNGQGSNQPQHF
once TRBJ1-2 TRBV29-1 TRBD1 TGCAGCGTGAAAACCGGGACAGCCTATGGCTACACCTTC CSVKTGTAYGYTF
once TRBJ1-2 TRBV2 NA TGTGCCAGCAGTGAAAGGTCAGGTGGATCGTTTCTTGGGGGCTACACCTTC CASSERSGGSFLGGYTF
few TRBJ2-1 TRBV4-2 TRBD2 TGTGCCAGCAGCCAAGATGACGGGCGGGGGTACCGGAGCTCCTACAATGAGCAGTTCTTC CASSQDDGRGYRSSYNEQFF
NA TRBJ1-4 TRBV30 NA TGTGCCGGGGGTAGAGCCTCTAATGAAAAACTGTTTTTT CAGGRASNEKLFF
NA TRBJ1-2 TRBV11-2 NA TGTGCCAGCAGCTTAGATCCGGGGGGGCATGGCTACACCTTC CASSLDPGGHGYTF